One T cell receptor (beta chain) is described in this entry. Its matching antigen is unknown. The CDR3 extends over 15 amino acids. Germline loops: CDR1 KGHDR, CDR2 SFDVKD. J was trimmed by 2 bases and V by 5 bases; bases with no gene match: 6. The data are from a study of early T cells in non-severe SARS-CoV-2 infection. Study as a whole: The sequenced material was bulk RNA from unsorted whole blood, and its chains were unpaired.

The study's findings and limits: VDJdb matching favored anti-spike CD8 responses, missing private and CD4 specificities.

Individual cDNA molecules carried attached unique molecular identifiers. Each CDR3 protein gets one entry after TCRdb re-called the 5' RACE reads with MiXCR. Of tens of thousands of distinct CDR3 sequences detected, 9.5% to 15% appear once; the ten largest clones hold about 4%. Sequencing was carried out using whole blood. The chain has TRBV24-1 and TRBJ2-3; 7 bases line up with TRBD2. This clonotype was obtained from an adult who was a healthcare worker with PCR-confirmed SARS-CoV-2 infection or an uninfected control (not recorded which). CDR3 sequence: CATSGGTTPTDTQYF. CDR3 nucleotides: TGTGCCACCAGTGGCGGGACTACGCCCACAGATACGCAGTATTTT.